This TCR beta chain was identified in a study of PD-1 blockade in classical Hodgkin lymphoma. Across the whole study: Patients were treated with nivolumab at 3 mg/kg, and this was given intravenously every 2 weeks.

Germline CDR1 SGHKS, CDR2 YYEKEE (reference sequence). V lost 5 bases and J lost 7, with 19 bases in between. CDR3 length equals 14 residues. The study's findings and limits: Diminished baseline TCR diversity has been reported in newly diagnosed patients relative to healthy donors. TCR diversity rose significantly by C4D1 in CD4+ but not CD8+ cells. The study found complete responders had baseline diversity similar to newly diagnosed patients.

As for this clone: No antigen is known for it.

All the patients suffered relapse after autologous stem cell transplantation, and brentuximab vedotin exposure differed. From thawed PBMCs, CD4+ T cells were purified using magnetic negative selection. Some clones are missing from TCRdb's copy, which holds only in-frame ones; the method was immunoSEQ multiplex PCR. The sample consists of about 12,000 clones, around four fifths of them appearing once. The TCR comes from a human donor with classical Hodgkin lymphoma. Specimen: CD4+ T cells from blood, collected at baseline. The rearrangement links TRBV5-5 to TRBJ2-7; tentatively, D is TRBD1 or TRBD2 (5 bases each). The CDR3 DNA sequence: TGTGCCAGCAGGGGGGAGACGGGACCGGGAGAGCAGTACTTC. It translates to CASRGETGPGEQYF.